This T cell receptor (beta chain) emerged from a study of OX40 agonist ivuxolimab in advanced cancers. About the study: Previous treatment with anti-PD-1, anti-PD-L1 or anti-CTLA-4 therapy was allowed; less than 45% had received some.

The CDR3 runs to 14 residues. The V end was cut by 0 bases, the J end by 5 bases, with 8 bases between. Germline CDR1 SGHVS, CDR2 FQNEAQ. The table came from immunoSEQ multiplex PCR; TCRdb's copy has only in-frame clones and leaves some out. Of roughly 80,000 clones listed, about 93% are singletons. V and J are TRBV7-8 and TRBJ1-5; no definite D call. The receptor was derived from an adult with an advanced solid tumor such as melanoma, head and neck, liver or kidney cancer. The material sequenced was CD4+ or CD8+ T cells sorted from blood, taken in a trial of the OX40 agonist ivuxolimab. This chain's CDR3 is CASSLAPPDQPQHF. Written as DNA, the CDR3 is TGTGCCAGCAGCTTAGCCCCCCCGGATCAGCCCCAGCATTTT.